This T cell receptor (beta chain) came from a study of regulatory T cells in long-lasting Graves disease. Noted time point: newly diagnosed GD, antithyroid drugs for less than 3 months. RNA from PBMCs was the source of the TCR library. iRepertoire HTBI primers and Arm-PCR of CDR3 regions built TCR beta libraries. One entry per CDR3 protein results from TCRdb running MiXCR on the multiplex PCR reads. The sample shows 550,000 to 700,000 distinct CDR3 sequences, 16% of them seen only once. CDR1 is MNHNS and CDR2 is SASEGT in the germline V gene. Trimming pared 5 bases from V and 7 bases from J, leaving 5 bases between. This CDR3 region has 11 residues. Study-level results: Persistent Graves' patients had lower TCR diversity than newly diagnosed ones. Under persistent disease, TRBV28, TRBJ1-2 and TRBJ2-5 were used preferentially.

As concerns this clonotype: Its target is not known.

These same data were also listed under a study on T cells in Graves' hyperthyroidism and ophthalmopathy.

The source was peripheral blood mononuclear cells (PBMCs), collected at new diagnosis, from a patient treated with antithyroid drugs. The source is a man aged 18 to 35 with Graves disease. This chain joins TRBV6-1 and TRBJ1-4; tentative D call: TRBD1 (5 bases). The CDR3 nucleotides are TGTGCCAGCAGTCAGGGTGAAAAACTGTTTTTT. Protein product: CASSQGEKLFF.